The rows below give T cell receptor beta chains drawn from one sample of a study of blood T cell repertoires in COVID-19. The method was immunoSEQ multiplex PCR; TCRdb's version includes in-frame clones alone and lacks a portion of them. Here the sample spans 50,000 or so clones, around 90% being singletons. Sequenced material: peripheral blood. Every receptor here comes from a man aged 50 to 60 with active COVID-19. CDR3s include the opening cysteine and the closing phenylalanine or tryptophan. A D gene is named only where the DNA matches it firmly. Rows may omit the clone size; those that give it use once, few, many or a size class.

length: 12
D: NA
V: TRBV6-5
J: TRBJ2-3
size: NA
CDR3: CASMRPTDTQYF
DNA: TGTGCCAGCATGCGGCCCACAGATACGCAGTATTTT

length: 16
D: TRBD2
V: TRBV7-9
J: TRBJ2-3
size: NA
CDR3: CASSDPTSGSRSTQYF
DNA: TGTGCCAGCAGCGACCCGACTAGCGGGAGTCGCTCCACGCAGTATTTT

length: 16
D: NA
V: TRBV27
J: TRBJ2-7
size: once
CDR3: CASSLIKGLGPREQYF
DNA: TGTGCCAGCAGTTTAATAAAGGGTTTGGGGCCCCGGGAGCAGTACTTC

length: 16
D: NA
V: TRBV4-1
J: TRBJ1-5
size: NA
CDR3: CASSQGTTVIHQPQHF
DNA: TGCGCCAGCAGCCAAGGAACTACGGTGATCCATCAGCCCCAGCATTTT

length: 13
D: NA
V: TRBV2
J: TRBJ1-2
size: NA
CDR3: CASRTGHFDGYTF
DNA: TGTGCCAGCAGGACGGGACATTTTGATGGCTACACCTTC

length: 15
D: TRBD2
V: TRBV2
J: TRBJ2-2
size: NA
CDR3: CASSVLPGGTGELFF
DNA: TGTGCCAGCAGTGTCCTTCCGGGGGGCACCGGGGAGCTGTTTTTT

length: 13
D: NA
V: TRBV18
J: TRBJ2-3
size: NA
CDR3: CASSPLMSDTQYF
DNA: TGTGCCAGCTCACCGTTAATGAGCGATACGCAGTATTTT

length: 15
D: NA
V: TRBV4-2
J: TRBJ2-4
size: NA
CDR3: CASSNLGTPGDIQYF
DNA: TGTGCCAGCAGCAACCTCGGGACTCCGGGGGACATTCAGTACTTC

length: 15
D: TRBD1
V: TRBV4-3
J: TRBJ2-3
size: NA
CDR3: CASSLYRGQADTQYF
DNA: TGCGCCAGCAGCCTATACAGGGGGCAAGCAGATACGCAGTATTTT

length: 14
D: NA
V: TRBV5-6
J: TRBJ1-3
size: NA
CDR3: CASSSSRAGNTIYF
DNA: TGTGCCAGCAGCTCTAGTAGAGCTGGAAACACCATATATTTT

length: 14
D: NA
V: TRBV6-2/TRBV6-3
J: TRBJ2-3
size: NA
CDR3: CASSSTEASDTQYF
DNA: TGTGCCAGCAGTTCGACAGAGGCCTCAGATACGCAGTATTTT

length: 15
D: TRBD1
V: TRBV4-2
J: TRBJ2-7
size: NA
CDR3: CASSQWGQGAYEQYF
DNA: TGTGCCAGCAGCCAGTGGGGACAGGGGGCATACGAGCAGTACTTC

length: 13
D: TRBD2
V: TRBV7-9
J: TRBJ2-7
size: NA
CDR3: CASSLDGSGRQYF
DNA: TGTGCCAGCAGCTTAGACGGGAGCGGGAGGCAGTACTTC

length: 17
D: NA
V: TRBV4-1
J: TRBJ1-3
size: once
CDR3: CASSQGPTGTSGNTIYF
DNA: TGCGCCAGCAGCCAAGGTCCCACAGGGACCTCTGGAAACACCATATATTTT

length: 16
D: TRBD1
V: TRBV18
J: TRBJ2-1
size: NA
CDR3: CASSRQGNGPYNEQFF
DNA: TGTGCCAGCTCTCGACAGGGGAATGGGCCTTACAATGAGCAGTTCTTC

length: 15
D: TRBD2
V: TRBV6-4
J: TRBJ2-1
size: once
CDR3: CASSDGLDAYNEQFF
DNA: TGTGCCAGCAGTGATGGACTAGACGCCTACAATGAGCAGTTCTTC

length: 12
D: TRBD2
V: TRBV6-2/TRBV6-3
J: TRBJ2-3
size: NA
CDR3: CASSQTSETQYF
DNA: TGTGCCAGCAGCCAGACTAGCGAGACGCAGTATTTT

length: 18
D: TRBD1
V: TRBV10-1
J: TRBJ2-7
size: NA
CDR3: CASSESTLKGQGHYEQYF
DNA: TGCGCCAGCAGTGAGTCGACTCTTAAGGGACAGGGGCACTACGAGCAGTACTTC

length: 14
D: TRBD1
V: TRBV10-2
J: TRBJ2-7
size: once
CDR3: CASSDGQGPYEQYF
DNA: TGCGCCAGCAGTGATGGACAGGGGCCCTACGAGCAGTACTTC

length: 14
D: TRBD1
V: TRBV13
J: TRBJ2-3
size: NA
CDR3: CASSSRQGRDTQYF
DNA: TGTGCCAGCAGCTCTCGACAGGGACGTGATACGCAGTATTTT

length: 14
D: NA
V: TRBV19
J: TRBJ1-5
size: NA
CDR3: CASSGSGGHQPQHF
DNA: TGTGCCAGTAGTGGGTCGGGGGGGCATCAGCCCCAGCATTTT

length: 16
D: NA
V: TRBV2
J: TRBJ1-5
size: NA
CDR3: CASSEDRVQGNQPQHF
DNA: TGTGCCAGCAGTGAAGATAGGGTACAGGGCAATCAGCCCCAGCATTTT

length: 13
D: NA
V: TRBV6-6
J: TRBJ2-7
size: NA
CDR3: CASSYPGTYEQYF
DNA: TGTGCCAGCAGTTACCCGGGGACCTACGAGCAGTACTTC

length: 16
D: NA
V: TRBV3-1/TRBV3-2
J: TRBJ2-3
size: NA
CDR3: CASSQVGERTTDTQYF
DNA: TGTGCCAGCAGCCAAGTGGGAGAGCGGACCACAGATACGCAGTATTTT

length: 19
D: TRBD1
V: TRBV5-6
J: TRBJ2-7
size: NA
CDR3: CASSPGWGQGASRNYEQYF
DNA: TGTGCCAGCAGCCCGGGATGGGGACAGGGGGCTTCAAGGAATTACGAGCAGTACTTC

length: 14
D: NA
V: TRBV5-1
J: TRBJ2-4
size: NA
CDR3: CASRTSSIKNIQYF
DNA: TGCGCCAGCCGAACCAGTAGCATCAAAAACATTCAGTACTTC

length: 15
D: TRBD2
V: TRBV5-4
J: TRBJ2-7
size: few
CDR3: CASSPSSGVSYEQYF
DNA: TGTGCCAGCAGCCCCTCTAGCGGGGTGTCCTACGAGCAGTACTTC

length: 14
D: NA
V: TRBV11-2
J: TRBJ2-7
size: NA
CDR3: CASSLDPGRNEQYF
DNA: TGTGCCAGCAGCTTAGACCCAGGGAGGAACGAGCAGTACTTC

length: 15
D: TRBD2
V: TRBV7-6
J: TRBJ2-2
size: NA
CDR3: CASSPGGVPPGELFF
DNA: TGTGCCAGCAGCCCGGGGGGGGTCCCACCCGGGGAGCTGTTTTTT

length: 12
D: NA
V: TRBV5-1
J: TRBJ2-7
size: NA
CDR3: CASSKQGYEQYF
DNA: TGCGCCAGCAGCAAACAGGGTTACGAGCAGTACTTC

length: 15
D: NA
V: TRBV9
J: TRBJ2-2
size: NA
CDR3: CASSVSGVNTGELFF
DNA: TGTGCCAGCAGCGTATCCGGGGTGAACACCGGGGAGCTGTTTTTT

length: 14
D: NA
V: TRBV2
J: TRBJ2-3
size: NA
CDR3: CASSEGSYLDTQYF
DNA: TGTGCCAGCAGTGAAGGCTCCTATTTAGATACGCAGTATTTT

length: 15
D: TRBD2
V: TRBV9
J: TRBJ2-7
size: NA
CDR3: CASSVLAGGSDEQYF
DNA: TGTGCCAGCAGCGTCCTAGCGGGAGGGTCCGACGAGCAGTACTTC

length: 14
D: NA
V: TRBV7-2
J: TRBJ2-1
size: NA
CDR3: CASSLDSSYNEQFF
DNA: TGTGCCAGCAGCTTAGATTCCAGCTACAATGAGCAGTTCTTC

length: 14
D: TRBD1
V: TRBV7-8
J: TRBJ2-5
size: NA
CDR3: CASSSGQGQETQYF
DNA: TGTGCCAGCAGCTCGGGACAGGGACAGGAGACCCAGTACTTC

length: 14
D: TRBD1
V: TRBV6-5
J: TRBJ1-1
size: once
CDR3: CASSWDSLNTEAFF
DNA: TGTGCCAGCAGCTGGGACAGCTTGAACACTGAAGCTTTCTTT

length: 17
D: TRBD2
V: TRBV11-3
J: TRBJ2-1
size: NA
CDR3: CASSLGTSGSSYNEQFF
DNA: TGTGCCAGCAGCTTGGGGACTAGCGGGAGCTCCTACAATGAGCAGTTCTTC

length: 11
D: NA
V: TRBV25-1
J: TRBJ2-1
size: NA
CDR3: CASSFYNEQFF
DNA: TGTGCCAGCTCCTTCTACAATGAGCAGTTCTTC

length: 13
D: NA
V: TRBV5-1
J: TRBJ1-1
size: NA
CDR3: CASSRGEGLEAFF
DNA: TGCGCCAGCAGCCGGGGGGAGGGCTTAGAAGCTTTCTTT

length: 13
D: NA
V: TRBV7-6
J: TRBJ2-1
size: NA
CDR3: CASSLARSDEQFF
DNA: TGTGCCAGCAGCTTAGCGCGTAGTGATGAGCAGTTCTTC

length: 17
D: TRBD1
V: TRBV11-3
J: TRBJ2-2
size: NA
CDR3: CASSPGGARGNTGELFF
DNA: TGTGCCAGCAGCCCAGGGGGCGCCCGGGGGAACACCGGGGAGCTGTTTTTT

length: 13
D: TRBD1
V: TRBV12-3/TRBV12-4
J: TRBJ1-1
size: NA
CDR3: CASRDRENTEAFF
DNA: TGTGCCAGTCGGGACAGGGAGAACACTGAAGCTTTCTTT